One sample yielded the 23 T cell receptor beta chains listed below, sequenced in a study of blood T cell repertoires in COVID-19. Using immunoSEQ multiplex PCR, the repertoire was profiled, and TCRdb retains in-frame clones only, with some absent. The sample includes more than 300,000 clones, 90% of them seen just once. Sequencing was done on a sample of peripheral blood. These receptors all come from a woman in her thirties or forties with COVID-19, enrolled during active disease.

This clone has a single count. This chain uses TRBV13 with TRBJ1-1; a possible D gene is TRBD1 (6 bases). The CDR3 extends over 15 amino acids. Trimming pared 0 bases from V and 3 bases from J, leaving 11 bases between. Germline V lookup: CDR1 PRHDT, CDR2 FYEKMQ (reference sequence). The CDR3 DNA reads as TGTGCCAGCAGCTTAGGTCCCAGGGGATACACTGAAGCTTTCTTT. Translated, it gives CASSLGPRGYTEAFF.

The chain uses TRBV4-3 and TRBJ2-5, with 7 positions matching TRBD1. Germline trimming cut 6 bases from V and 5 bases from J; bases unmatched to any gene: 15. Germline loops: CDR1 LGHNA, CDR2 YSLEER. CDR3 length: 16 amino acids. CDR3 DNA: TGCGCCAGCAGTCCTTATTCACAGGGGAGAGCGGAGACCCAGTACTTC. This codes for CASSPYSQGRAETQYF.

The V call is TRBV27, the J call TRBJ1-6; no clear D. V dropped 6 bases and J dropped 11 bases, with 14 bases sitting between them. CDR3 size: 13 residues. Per the germline V gene, CDR1 is MNHEY and CDR2 is SMNVEV (reference sequence). CDR3 nucleotide sequence: TGTGCCAGCAGCTACGGAGCAGCAACACCCCTCCACTTT. Protein product: CASSYGAATPLHF.

The rearrangement joins TRBV30 to TRBJ1-6; D ambiguous. Germline V gene lookup returns CDR1 GTSNPN and CDR2 SVGIG (reference sequence). The CDR3 extends over 15 amino acids. Trimming cost V 2 bases and J 10 bases, with 18 bases left between them. The CDR3 DNA sequence: TGTGCCTGGAGTCCCACGGCAGCAACGGGGTCACCCCTCCACTTT. Residues: CAWSPTAATGSPLHF.

This chain connects TRBV28 to TRBJ2-5, with 9 bases fitting TRBD1. The germline CDR1 and CDR2 sequences are MDHEN and SYDVKM. With V trimmed by 5 bases and J by 3 bases, 4 bases remained unmatched. The CDR3 loop spans 14 amino acids. The DNA of the CDR3 is TGTGCCAGCAGTCTCCGGACAGGGGAAGAGACCCAGTACTTC. Its translation is CASSLRTGEETQYF.

The rearrangement joins TRBV28 to TRBJ1-5, with 8 bases lining up with TRBD1. The CDR3 has 13 amino acids. Germline V gene lookup returns CDR1 MDHEN and CDR2 SYDVKM. The junction had 6 bases not matched to a gene; V was cut back by 8 bases and J by 6 bases. The CDR3 sequence: CASLPRGRQPQHF. The DNA of the CDR3 is TGTGCCAGCCTCCCCAGGGGGCGTCAGCCCCAGCATTTT.

The chain uses TRBV27 and TRBJ2-2, with 12 nucleotides matching TRBD1. CDR1 MNHEY and CDR2 SMNVEV come from the germline V gene (reference sequence). The CDR3 runs to 17 residues. Trimming removed 5 bases from V and 5 bases from J; junction bases left unmatched: 9. The CDR3 reads CASSHRDRGRRTGELFF. The CDR3 coding sequence is TGTGCCAGCAGTCACCGGGACAGGGGGCGCCGGACCGGGGAGCTGTTTTTT.

The genes are TRBV27 and TRBJ2-1, with D hard to call. V was trimmed by 11 bases and J by 9 bases, leaving 20 bases between them. Germline V gene lookup returns CDR1 MNHEY and CDR2 SMNVEV (reference sequence). The CDR3 loop spans 13 amino acids. DNA of the CDR3: TGTGCCCACGGCGAGGCCCGCTGGAGTGAGCAGTTCTTC. Protein sequence: CAHGEARWSEQFF.

The chain couples TRBV4-1 to TRBJ1-5; D unresolved. V lost 0 bases to trimming and J lost 0 bases, with 12 bases between them. CDR3 length: 17 residues. Germline V gene lookup returns CDR1 MGHRA and CDR2 YSYEKL. The CDR3 here is CASSQDLTDYSNQPQHF. In nucleotides, the CDR3 is TGCGCCAGCAGCCAAGATCTTACTGACTATAGCAATCAGCCCCAGCATTTT.

This clone was picked up one time. The chain combines TRBV6-1 with TRBJ1-5, with D maybe TRBD1 (5 bases). Trimming took off 2 bases at V and 5 bases at J, with 10 bases between the two ends. CDR3 length equals 14 residues. CDR1 is MNHNS, CDR2 SASEGT, per germline. CDR3: CASSELQADQPQHF. In nucleotides, the CDR3 is TGTGCCAGCAGTGAATTACAGGCGGATCAGCCCCAGCATTTT.

The chain uses TRBV28 and TRBJ1-3, with no clear D. Per germline, CDR1 MDHEN and CDR2 SYDVKM. The CDR3 totals 13 residues. The germline V and J ends were trimmed by 6 bases and 1 base, with 7 bases remaining between them. Here the CDR3 reads CASSPPSGNTIYF. The CDR3, as DNA: TGTGCCAGCAGCCCCCCATCTGGAAACACCATATATTTT.

The count of this clone is one. The chain links TRBV9 to TRBJ2-7, with 8 bases identical to TRBD2. Germline trimming cut 1 base from V and 6 bases from J; bases unmatched to any gene: 9. Germline assignment: CDR1 SGDLS and CDR2 YYNGEE. The CDR3 contains 15 residues. CDR3 sequence: CASSVFDGSGGEQYF. The CDR3 nucleotides read TGTGCCAGCAGCGTATTCGACGGGAGCGGGGGCGAGCAGTACTTC. Combining the CDR3 with reference TRBV9 and TRBJ2-7 gives the whole variable domain DSGVTQTPKHLITATGQRVTLRCSPRSGDLSVYWYQQSLDQGLQFLIQYYNGEERAKGNILERFSAQQFPDLHSELNLSSLELGDSALYFCASSVFDGSGGEQYFGPGTRLTVT.

The J gene is TRBJ1-2, the V gene TRBV18, with D maybe TRBD1 (5 bases). Germline V gene sequence: CDR1 KGHSH, CDR2 LQKENI. Trimming removed 2 bases at V and 8 bases at J, with 15 bases between. The CDR3 consists of 14 residues. DNA of the CDR3: TGTGCCAGCTCACCATCGGGGGACCCAGCGGGCTACACCTTC. This translates into CASSPSGDPAGYTF.

This chain uses TRBV6-1 with TRBJ1-1; D is ambiguous. V was shortened by 3 bases and J by 5 bases, with 10 bases between the two germline ends. Germline V gives CDR1 MNHNS, CDR2 SASEGT. The CDR3 loop spans 13 amino acids. The CDR3, as DNA: TGTGCCAGCAGTGATAACCTGAGGACTGAAGCTTTCTTT. It yields the protein CASSDNLRTEAFF.

This rearrangement joins TRBV28 to TRBJ2-7, with TRBD2 as a possible D gene (5 bases). V gave up 7 bases and J gave up 3 bases, with 16 bases separating them. CDR1 is MDHEN, CDR2 SYDVKM, per germline. This CDR3 is 14 amino acids long. Here the CDR3 reads CASTPGLLIYEQYF. CDR3 coding DNA: TGTGCCAGCACCCCCGGACTCCTTATCTACGAGCAGTACTTC.

This rearrangement joins TRBV28 to TRBJ2-3; D possibly corresponds to TRBD2 (5 bases). In germline, CDR1 is MDHEN, CDR2 SYDVKM. V gave up 5 bases and J gave up 15 bases, with 12 bases separating them. The CDR3 has 10 residues. The CDR3 reads CASSTRVQYF. DNA of the CDR3: TGTGCCAGCAGTACTAGAGTTCAATATTTT.

CDR3 amino acids: CASSLGQVNTEAFF. In DNA form, the CDR3 reads TGTGCCAGCAGTCTGGGACAGGTGAACACTGAAGCTTTCTTT. This chain connects TRBV28 to TRBJ1-1, with 8 bases fitting TRBD1. J was trimmed by 0 bases and V by 5 bases; bases with no gene match: 2. CDR3 length: 14 residues. The germline V gene encodes CDR1 MDHEN and CDR2 SYDVKM.

DNA for the CDR3: TGTGCCAGCAGTTACTCTGCGACAGGGCCGCTCATCGAAGCTTTCTTT. Protein product: CASSYSATGPLIEAFF. V gene TRBV6-5 combines with J gene TRBJ1-1; TRBD1 matches 7 bases. Trimming removed 0 bases from V and 8 bases from J; junction bases left unmatched: 12. The CDR3 length is 16 residues. Germline CDR1 is MNHEY and CDR2 is SVGAGI.

The gene calls are TRBV7-9 and TRBJ1-4, with D perhaps TRBD1 (5 bases). This CDR3 spans 16 amino acids. V was cut by 4 bases and J by 3 bases, with 15 bases left in between. In germline, CDR1 is SEHNR, CDR2 FQNEAQ (reference sequence). This CDR3 reads CASSSPAGQPNEKLFF. The DNA of the CDR3 is TGTGCCAGCAGCTCGCCAGCGGGGCAGCCTAATGAAAAACTGTTTTTT.

This chain connects TRBV4-3 to TRBJ2-4; 8 bases map to TRBD2. Germline V lookup: CDR1 LGHNA, CDR2 YSLEER. The CDR3 has 14 amino acids. V shed 4 bases and J 6 bases; nucleotides not matched to a gene: 5. The CDR3 is CASSPDAGGNIQYF. The CDR3 DNA sequence: TGCGCCAGCAGCCCCGACGCGGGAGGAAACATTCAGTACTTC.

This rearrangement joins TRBV5-5 to TRBJ2-5; TRBD2 matches 13 bases. The germline V gene has CDR1 SGHKS and CDR2 YYEKEE (reference sequence). The V gene end was trimmed by 5 bases and the J gene end by 3 bases; junction bases not matched to a gene: 4. The CDR3 contains 15 residues. CDR3 loop: CASSRTSGGKETQYF. In nucleotides, the CDR3 is TGTGCCAGCAGTCGGACTAGCGGGGGAAAAGAGACCCAGTACTTC.

The chain uses TRBV12-3 or TRBV12-4 and TRBJ2-4; TRBD1 aligns across 11 bases. Germline trimming cut 5 bases from V and 12 bases from J; bases unmatched to any gene: 3. The CDR3 consists of 12 residues. The DNA of the CDR3 is TGTGCCAGCAGTGGGACAGGGGGAACTCAGTACTTC. This translates into CASSGTGGTQYF.

V and J are TRBV25-1 and TRBJ2-2; 13 nucleotides match TRBD2. The CDR3 length is 17 residues. The V gene end was trimmed by 4 bases and the J gene end by 5 bases; junction bases not matched to a gene: 7. CDR1 and CDR2 (germline): MGHDK, SYGVNS. The CDR3 here is CASSVTSGRAWTGELFF. CDR3 coding DNA: TGTGCCAGCAGTGTCACTAGCGGGAGGGCCTGGACCGGGGAGCTGTTTTTT.